What follows is one TCR beta chain and its context. The antigen remains undetermined. The germline CDR1 and CDR2 sequences are LNHDA and SQIVND (reference sequence). The CDR3 extends over 17 amino acids. V lost 6 bases, J lost 0 bases, and 9 bases stayed unmatched. This entry comes from a study of cytomegalovirus exposure and HLA in healthy donors. Findings and caveats of the study: Upon later analysis, TCR association rates were observed to vary by HLA locus, being highest for DRB1 and lowest for HLA-C.

PCR used 60 Vbeta primers and 13 Jbeta primers. In the original workflow: Counted up in a later analysis, unique TCR beta chains came to some 80 million, with about 9.9 million shared. Produced via immunoSEQ multiplex PCR; TCRdb's table is partial and in-frame only. V and J calls and clone size are given by that table; D and trimming were obtained from the DNA. The table lists approximately 140,000 clones, about 80% of them singletons. This rearrangement joins TRBV19 to TRBJ1-5; 9 bases map to TRBD1. Sequenced input: PBMCs. This TCR derives from a man aged 35 to 55 in good health and CMV-seropositive. DNA of the CDR3: TGTGCCAGTAGACTCCGGGACAGGGAATATAGCAATCAGCCCCAGCATTTT. Its protein is CASRLRDREYSNQPQHF.